The following is a T cell receptor (beta chain) sequence with its context. What it binds is not known. Looked up from germline, CDR1 is SGHDT and CDR2 is YYEEEE. V was clipped by 4 bases and J by 7 bases; unmatched bases: 8. This CDR3 has 14 amino acids. The sample is drawn from a study of shared clonotypes between healthy human individuals. The authors distributed each subset's genomic DNA evenly over several immunoSEQ plates. The data were produced by immunoSEQ multiplex PCR, yet TCRdb's version contains in-frame clones alone and is incomplete. The data show around 2,100,000 clones, with less than 95% seen just once and less than 1.5% held by the top ten. General study points: Naive subsets generally had larger estimated richness than memory subsets. Non-shared clonotypes had lower generation probabilities than those shared by all four donors.

Naive CD8 cells lacked CD45RO and underwent positive selection for CCR7, leaving out terminally differentiated effector memory CD45RA+ cells. Donors, without exception, were Caucasian adults residing in Nashville, Tennessee. This rearrangement joins TRBV5-6 to TRBJ2-1; 7 bases agree with TRBD2. This receptor was taken from a young man in good health. The specimen was naive CD8+ T cells sorted from blood. The CDR3 DNA sequence: TGTGCCAGCAGCCGGGGGGAACGGGGAAATGAGCAGTTCTTC. Translated, it gives CASSRGERGNEQFF.